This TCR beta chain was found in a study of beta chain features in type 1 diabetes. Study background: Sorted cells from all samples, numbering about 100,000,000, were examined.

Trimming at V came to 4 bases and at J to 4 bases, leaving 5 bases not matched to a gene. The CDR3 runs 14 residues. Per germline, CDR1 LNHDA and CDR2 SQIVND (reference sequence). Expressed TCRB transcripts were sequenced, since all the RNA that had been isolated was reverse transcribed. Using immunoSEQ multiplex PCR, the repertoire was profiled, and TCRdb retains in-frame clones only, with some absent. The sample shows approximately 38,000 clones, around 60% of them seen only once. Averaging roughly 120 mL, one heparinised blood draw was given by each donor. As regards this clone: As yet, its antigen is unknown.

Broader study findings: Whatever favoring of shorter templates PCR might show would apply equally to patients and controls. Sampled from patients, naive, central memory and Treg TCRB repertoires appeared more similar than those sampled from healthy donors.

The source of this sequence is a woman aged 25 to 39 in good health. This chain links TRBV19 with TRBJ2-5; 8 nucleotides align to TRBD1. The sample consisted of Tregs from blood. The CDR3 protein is CASSTAQGVETQYF. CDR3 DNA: TGTGCCAGTAGTACGGCACAGGGGGTAGAGACCCAGTACTTC.